A single sample is the source of the 5 T cell receptor beta chains below, sequenced in a study of T-cell reconstitution after alpha-beta-depleted transplantation in children. During its preparation, the TCRbeta library received unique molecular identifiers. TCRdb recomputed calls from the PCR reads with MiXCR, one row per CDR3 protein. The sample includes about 100,000 distinct CDR3 sequences, 4.5% to 7.5% of them seen just once. This specimen was PBMCs, mostly from graft donor cells, taken 60 days after TCRalphabeta/CD19-depleted stem cell transplant. The receptors were gathered from a female patient aged 2-10 years who had a stem cell transplant for Fanconi anemia, so the T cells may come from the graft donor.

This clonotype showed up many times. This rearrangement joins TRBV5-1 to TRBJ2-1; 9 nucleotides agree with TRBD1. The CDR3 totals 15 residues. With 4 bases clipped from V and 5 bases from J, the junction kept 7 bases outside the gene matches. Germline V gives CDR1 SGHRS, CDR2 YFSETQ. DNA for the CDR3: TGCGCCAGCAGCCGGGGGGACAGGGCCCACAATGAGCAGTTCTTC. The encoded protein is CASSRGDRAHNEQFF.

This clonotype was counted at least ten times. The V gene is TRBV27, the J gene TRBJ2-2; 11 nucleotides line up with TRBD2. The CDR3 sequence is 15 residues long. J lost 4 bases, V lost 2 bases, and 0 bases had no gene match. Germline V lookup: CDR1 MNHEY, CDR2 SMNVEV (reference sequence). CDR3 DNA: TGTGCCAGCAGTTTACTAGCGGGGGGCACCGGGGAGCTGTTTTTT. Amino acids: CASSLLAGGTGELFF.

About this clonotype: A much larger clone differs by one base, so this may be a read error. The gene calls are TRBV28 and TRBJ2-7; TRBD2 matches at 9 bases. The germline CDR1 and CDR2 sequences are MDHEN and SYDVKM. CDR3 size: 13 residues. With V trimmed by 5 bases and J by 8 bases, 7 bases remained unmatched. CDR3 region: CASSGLALYKQYF. CDR3 in DNA: TGTGCCAGCAGTGGACTAGCGCTTTACAAGCAGTACTTC.

The sample holds many counts of this clonotype. The rearrangement joins TRBV24-1 to TRBJ2-7; D ambiguous. CDR1 and CDR2 from the germline V gene are KGHDR and SFDVKD. Trimming stripped 3 bases from V and 0 bases from J, with 8 bases between. The CDR3 is 14 amino acids. The CDR3 DNA sequence: TGTGCCACCAGTGATAGCAAAAACTCCTACGAGCAGTACTTC. Its protein product is CATSDSKNSYEQYF.

This clonotype was seen at least ten times. V is TRBV12-3 or TRBV12-4 and J is TRBJ2-5, with 13 bases fitting TRBD2. The CDR3 contains 14 residues. V was clipped by 5 bases and J by 7 bases; unmatched bases: 4. The CDR3 DNA sequence: TGTGCCAGCAGTCGACTAGCGGGAGGTGGGACCCAGTACTTC. This gives the protein CASSRLAGGGTQYF.